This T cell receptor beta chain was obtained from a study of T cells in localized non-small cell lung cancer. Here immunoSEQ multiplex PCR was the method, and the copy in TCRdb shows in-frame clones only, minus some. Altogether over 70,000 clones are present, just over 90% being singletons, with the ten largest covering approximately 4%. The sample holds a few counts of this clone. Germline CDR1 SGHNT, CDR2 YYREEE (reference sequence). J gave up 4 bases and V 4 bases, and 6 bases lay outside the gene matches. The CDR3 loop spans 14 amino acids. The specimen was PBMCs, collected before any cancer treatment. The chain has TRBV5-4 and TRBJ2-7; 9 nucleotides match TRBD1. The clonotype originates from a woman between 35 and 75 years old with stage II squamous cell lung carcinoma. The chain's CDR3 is CASSRDRADYEQYF. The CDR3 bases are TGTGCCAGCAGCCGGGACAGGGCTGATTACGAGCAGTACTTC.